This T cell receptor (beta chain) was identified during a study of post-analysis software for immune sequencing data. Study at large: Relapsing-remitting, secondary progressive and progressive-relapsing forms made up the multiple sclerosis disease courses.

This clonotype was observed at least ten times. What it recognizes is unknown. Sequencing libraries made from TCR beta cDNA carried unique molecular identifiers. There were about 0.85 to 10 million T cells, and approximately 480,000 cDNA molecules came from them. MiXCR, run by TCRdb on the PCR reads, gives a single entry per CDR3 protein. The table records hundreds of thousands of distinct CDR3 sequences, roughly 27% of them present only once. Overall study results and limits: When patients were compared with controls, four or five TRBV segments were more frequent, TRBV5-6, TRBV5-1 and TRBV20-1 among them. Those with multiple sclerosis, the patient group, showed significantly lower normalized Chao1 diversity than controls. Strong co-clustering by F measure linked samples that shared a preparation batch.

Deletions cut 5 bases from V and 0 bases from J, with 11 bases between. Per germline, CDR1 SQVTM and CDR2 ANQGSEA. This CDR3 is built from 13 residues. Specimen: blood. The sequence was collected from a girl between 5 and 17 years old with multiple sclerosis. V gene TRBV29-1 combines with J gene TRBJ2-7; D is unresolved. CDR3 DNA sequence: TGCAGCGTTTCGAGCCATTTCTCCTACGAGCAGTACTTC. Amino acid sequence: CSVSSHFSYEQYF.